The 27 T cell receptor beta chains given below trace back to one sample, sequenced in a study of CD8+CD57+ T cells in acquired aplastic anemia. Investigators profiled TCR beta VDJ and CDR3 from genomic DNA template. TCRdb used MiXCR to reprocess the reads, holding one entry per CDR3 protein. This sample yields about 400,000 distinct CDR3 sequences, of which roughly 64% are seen a single time; 4% belongs to the top ten. The sample taken for sequencing was sorted CD4+, CD8+, or CD8+CD57+ T cells (not recorded which) from PBMCs. The source is a human donor in good health, serving as a control.

The genes are TRBV11-2 and TRBJ2-4; 14 bases agree with TRBD2. Germline V gene data show CDR1 as SGHAT and CDR2 as FQNNGV. The CDR3 runs 18 residues. V lost 5 bases and J lost 3; bases outside the gene matches: 9. The CDR3 DNA reads as TGTGCCAGCAGCCCCGGACTAGCGGGGGGACAAGTCAAAAACATTCAGTACTTC. As protein: CASSPGLAGGQVKNIQYF.

This clonotype occurred many times. V is TRBV13 and J is TRBJ2-1; D tentatively fits TRBD1 or TRBD2 (5 bases each). Germline-derived CDR1 and CDR2 are PRHDT and FYEKMQ (reference sequence). V was clipped by 1 base and J by 7 bases, with 17 bases between them. There are 16 residues in the CDR3. CDR3 sequence reads: CASSLAVQGDLNEQFF. The CDR3 nucleotides read TGTGCCAGCAGCTTAGCCGTCCAGGGAGATTTGAATGAGCAGTTCTTC. The whole variable domain, remainder taken from reference TRBV13 and TRBJ2-1, is AAGVIQSPRHLIKEKRETATLKCYPIPRHDTVYWYQQGPGQDPQFLISFYEKMQSDKGSIPDRFSAQQFSDYHSELNMSSLELGDSALYFCASSLAVQGDLNEQFFGPGTRLTVL.

J is TRBJ2-1 and V is TRBV7-3, with D uncertain. V gave up 6 bases and J gave up 8 bases, with 14 bases separating them. This CDR3 spans 13 amino acids. The V gene's germline CDR1 is SGHTA and CDR2 FQGTGA. CDR3 nucleotides: TGTGCCAGCAGTGAGTCCAGAGAGTATGAGCAGTTCTTC. Translating gives CASSESREYEQFF.

In this sample, this clonotype turned up many times. For the CDR3, the DNA is TGTGCCAGCAGCCTTATTCCGGGACTAGCGGGGGGGCCCGGGGAGCTGTTTTTT. Translated: CASSLIPGLAGGPGELFF. The chain employs TRBV7-2 and TRBJ2-2, with 16 bases lining up with TRBD2. Unmatched junction bases numbered 9, after V lost 5 bases and J lost 6 bases. Germline CDR1 and CDR2: SGHTA and FQGNSA. The length of the CDR3 is 18 residues.

This chain links TRBV7-2 with TRBJ2-7, with no clear D. This CDR3 region has 15 residues. CDR1 and CDR2 (germline): SGHTA, FQGNSA. V shed 1 base and J shed 13 bases, with 23 bases lying between them. The CDR3 here is CASSLGGTRNYGYYF. CDR3 bases: TGTGCCAGCAGCTTAGGGGGAACACGGAACTATGGCTACTACTTC.

This chain connects TRBV12-3 or TRBV12-4 to TRBJ1-2; perhaps TRBD1 as D (5 bases). The CDR3 has 13 amino acids. V lost 6 bases to trimming and J lost 10 bases, with 18 bases between them. CDR3 sequence: CASSLGRGSDYTF. The CDR3, as DNA: TGTGCCAGCAGCTTGGGACGGGGAAGTGACTACACCTTC.

As for this clonotype: The junction departs from germline at one end; a sequencing error may be responsible. The chain links TRBV19 to TRBJ1-5; D ambiguous. Germline CDR1 and CDR2: LNHDA and SQIVND (reference sequence). The CDR3 sequence is 16 residues long. In DNA, the CDR3 is TGTGCCAGTAGCATGGGAGTAAATCCCAAGAATCAGCCTCAGCATTTT. Its translation is CASSMGVNPKNQPQHF.

This chain uses TRBV7-2 with TRBJ2-6; D uncertain. This CDR3 region has 16 residues. Germline CDR1 and CDR2: SGHTA and FQGNSA. V lost 6 bases, J lost 5 bases, and 17 bases lay in between. The CDR3 region has the DNA TGTGCCAGCAGAAGCTTAAGGGCTGGCTGGGCCAACGTCCTGACTTTC. Encoded protein: CASRSLRAGWANVLTF.

A note on this clonotype: Given the absence of the conserved phenylalanine or tryptophan at the CDR3 end, a read error is likely. The chain combines TRBV29-1 with TRBJ2-7, with 7 nucleotides matching TRBD2. This CDR3 is built from 15 residues. CDR1 and CDR2 (germline): SQVTM, ANQGSEA. V was pared by 7 bases and J by 5 bases, with 17 bases of the junction left unmatched. CDR3 bases: TGCAGCGCTAGAGGAGGGACTACCGGGGCCGACGAGCAGTACGGC. Protein sequence: CSARGGTTGADEQYG.

The chain has TRBV9 and TRBJ2-5; D tentatively fits TRBD1 or TRBD2 (5 bases each). Between the trimmed V and J ends, which lost 0 bases and 9 bases, there was a span of 15 bases. This CDR3 spans 14 amino acids. CDR1 is SGDLS, CDR2 YYNGEE, per germline. The CDR3 reads CASSVAAGTYSQYF. The CDR3 DNA sequence: TGTGCCAGCAGCGTAGCTGCAGGGACGTACTCCCAGTACTTC.

With respect to this clonotype: The junction does not match germline at one end; this may be a read error. The chain recombines TRBV7-9 with TRBJ2-3; TRBD1 agrees at 8 bases. The CDR3 length is 15 residues. The germline V gene encodes CDR1 SEHNR and CDR2 FQNEAQ (reference sequence). The CDR3 sequence: CASSSGGTYEQYLYF. The DNA for the CDR3 is TGTGCTAGCAGCTCAGGGGGCACCTACGAGCAGTACCTCTATTTT.

The chain recombines TRBV9 with TRBJ1-5; D might be TRBD1 (6 bases). Trimming left V 5 bases short and J 1 base short, with 13 bases between. There are 15 residues in the CDR3. Germline V CDR1 and CDR2: SGDLS, YYNGEE. The CDR3 DNA is TGTGCCAGCAGTACAGAGGGGGACAGCAATCAGCCCCAGCATTTT. It encodes CASSTEGDSNQPQHF. Full variable domain (missing parts from reference TRBV9 and TRBJ1-5): DSGVTQTPKHLITATGQRVTLRCSPRSGDLSVYWYQQSLDQGLQFLIQYYNGEERAKGNILERFSAQQFPDLHSELNLSSLELGDSALYFCASSTEGDSNQPQHFGDGTRLSIL.

For this clonotype: At one of its ends the junction is not consistent with the germline gene, which may arise from a read error. The chain couples TRBV2 to TRBJ1-5; 8 bases map to TRBD1. Per the germline V gene, CDR1 is SNHLY and CDR2 is FYNNEI. The CDR3 totals 18 residues. CDR3 in amino acids: CASSPAGQDLYSNLAQHF. CDR3 nucleotide sequence: TGCGCCAGCAGCCCAGCGGGACAGGACCTATATAGCAATCTGGCCCAGCATTTT.

Worth noting for this clonotype: A read error may produce the germline difference seen at one junction end. The V gene is TRBV9, the J gene TRBJ1-1; a possible D gene is TRBD1 (6 bases). The germline CDR1 and CDR2 sequences are SGDLS and YYNGEE. The CDR3 contains 15 residues. CDR3 in amino acids: CASSARGGQQTESFF. The DNA of the CDR3 is TGTGCCAGCAGCGCCCGGGGAGGACAGCAGACTGAATCTTTCTTT. The whole variable domain, remainder taken from reference TRBV9 and TRBJ1-1, is DSGVTQTPKHLITATGQRVTLRCSPRSGDLSVYWYQQSLDQGLQFLIQYYNGEERAKGNILERFSAQQFPDLHSELNLSSLELGDSALYFCASSARGGQQTESFFGQGTRLTVV.

Of note for this clonotype: A read error may account for a junction end that differs from germline. This chain connects TRBV7-9 to TRBJ1-2, with 8 positions matching TRBD1. Germline loops: CDR1 SEHNR, CDR2 FQNEAQ (reference sequence). CDR3 length: 14 amino acids. The CDR3: CASSLRGREEQYFF. The CDR3, as DNA: TGTGCCAGCAGCCTCAGGGGGCGAGAAGAGCAGTACTTCTTC.

This clonotype was seen once. This chain connects TRBV6-5 to TRBJ1-5; 10 bases are shared with TRBD1. This CDR3 has 15 residues. Germline trimming cut 5 bases from V and 0 bases from J; bases unmatched to any gene: 1. Germline CDR1 is MNHEY and CDR2 is SVGAGI. CDR3 nucleotide sequence: TGTGCCAGCAGTAGACAGGGGGCTAGCAATCAGCCCCAGCATTTT. Translated: CASSRQGASNQPQHF.

In the case of this clonotype: The junction does not match germline at one end; this may be a read error. DNA of the CDR3: TGTGCCAGCAGCTTACAGGTTTTGGGGTCCGGAAAGACCATATATTTT. Residues: CASSLQVLGSGKTIYF. The chain is built from TRBV7-9 and TRBJ1-3; no clear D gene. The CDR3 runs to 16 residues. CDR1 is SEHNR and CDR2 is FQNEAQ in the germline V gene (reference sequence).

This clonotype was counted once. The conserved closing phenylalanine or tryptophan is absent in this CDR3, likely reflecting a read error. The limits of the CDR3 on the DNA are not certain, so only TCRdb's listed CDR3 is given. The chain recombines TRBV5-1 with TRBJ1-1; the tabulated D call, TRBD1, remains unverified against the DNA. Germline CDR1 and CDR2: SGHRS and YFSETQ. The CDR3 totals 10 residues, both ends included. This CDR3 is CASSSDGANY.

About this clonotype: The final CDR3 position lacks the conserved phenylalanine or tryptophan, pointing to a likely read error. The limits of the CDR3 on the DNA are not certain, so only TCRdb's listed CDR3 is given. This chain connects TRBV12-3 or TRBV12-4 to TRBJ1-1. Including both end residues, the CDR3 is 9 amino acids long. The CDR3 reads CASSPRHFS.

This rearrangement joins TRBV7-2 to TRBJ2-3, with D tentatively TRBD1 or TRBD2 (6 bases each). This CDR3 is 16 amino acids long. Germline assignment: CDR1 SGHTA and CDR2 FQGNSA. Between the trimmed V and J ends, which lost 1 base and 12 bases, there was a span of 23 bases. For the CDR3, the DNA is TGTGCCAGCAGCTTAGGACGGGGGCGAGAGACCCAGTACCAGTATTTT. This encodes CASSLGRGRETQYQYF.

This chain links TRBV9 with TRBJ2-1, with a weak D call TRBD1 (6 bases). Germline V gives CDR1 SGDLS, CDR2 YYNGEE. This CDR3 has 15 amino acids. Trimming removed 5 bases at V and 4 bases at J, with 16 bases between. The CDR3 protein is CASRPVGAVYNEQFF. Written as DNA, the CDR3 is TGTGCCAGCAGGCCAGTGGGGGCCGTGTACAATGAGCAGTTCTTC.

Concerning this clonotype: The CDR3 end shows no conserved phenylalanine or tryptophan, and so a read error is likely. No DNA is shown, since the ends of the CDR3 on it are uncertain; the CDR3 is the one TCRdb lists. V usage is TRBV10-1 and J usage is TRBJ2-7; the table's D call of TRBD1 was not tested on the DNA. The CDR3 adds up to 14 amino acids, both ends counted. Germline V lookup: CDR1 WNHNN, CDR2 SYGVQD (reference sequence). CDR3 residues: CASSLGTDNYSYSI.

Note on this clonotype: The DNA is omitted, as the CDR3 cannot be located on it reliably, and the CDR3 follows TCRdb's listing. The gene calls are TRBV7-9 and TRBJ2-5. CDR1 SEHNR and CDR2 FQNEAQ come from the germline V gene (reference sequence). Termini included, the CDR3 measures 15 amino acids. CDR3 residues: CASRGSRPSTSGQYF.

This chain connects TRBV15 to TRBJ2-7; 7 nucleotides match TRBD2. V lost 2 bases, J lost 4 bases, and 5 bases stayed unmatched. This CDR3 has 14 amino acids. Germline CDR1 reads LNHNV; CDR2 reads YYDKDF (reference sequence). CDR3 sequence (DNA): TGTGCCACCAGCAGACTAGCGGAAGCTTACGAGCAGTACTTC. As protein: CATSRLAEAYEQYF. Filled out from reference TRBV15 and TRBJ2-7, the complete variable domain reads DAMVIQNPRYQVTQFGKPVTLSCSQTLNHNVMYWYQQKSSQAPKLLFHYYDKDFNNEADTPDNFQSRRPNTSFCFLDIRSPGLGDTAMYLCATSRLAEAYEQYFGPGTRLTVT.

The chain recombines TRBV9 with TRBJ2-7, with D possibly TRBD2 on 5 matching bases. Germline CDR1 reads SGDLS; CDR2 reads YYNGEE. This CDR3 has 13 amino acids. The CDR3 region is CASSLRGVGISTV. In DNA, the CDR3 is TGTGCCAGCAGCCTTCGGGGAGTGGGCATATCCACAGTC.

The chain couples TRBV2 to TRBJ2-3; D may be TRBD1 (5 bases). The CDR3 consists of 15 residues. With 6 bases removed from V and 14 bases from J, the gap between germline ends came to 27 bases. The germline gives CDR1 SNHLY, CDR2 FYNNEI. The CDR3 spells CASRNNLGPPHQLYF. Here the CDR3 DNA reads TGTGCCAGCAGAAACAACTTGGGGCCCCCCCATCAGTTGTATTTT.

This clonotype was seen only a few times. The chain employs TRBV10-3 and TRBJ2-3, with 8 bases fitting TRBD2. J was trimmed by 7 bases and V by 0 bases; bases with no gene match: 9. This CDR3 region has 16 residues. CDR1 and CDR2 from the germline V gene are ENHRY and SYGVKD. As DNA, the CDR3 is TGTGCCATCAGTGAGTCAAGCGGGACTAGTTTGAATACGCAGTATTTT. Its protein is CAISESSGTSLNTQYF.